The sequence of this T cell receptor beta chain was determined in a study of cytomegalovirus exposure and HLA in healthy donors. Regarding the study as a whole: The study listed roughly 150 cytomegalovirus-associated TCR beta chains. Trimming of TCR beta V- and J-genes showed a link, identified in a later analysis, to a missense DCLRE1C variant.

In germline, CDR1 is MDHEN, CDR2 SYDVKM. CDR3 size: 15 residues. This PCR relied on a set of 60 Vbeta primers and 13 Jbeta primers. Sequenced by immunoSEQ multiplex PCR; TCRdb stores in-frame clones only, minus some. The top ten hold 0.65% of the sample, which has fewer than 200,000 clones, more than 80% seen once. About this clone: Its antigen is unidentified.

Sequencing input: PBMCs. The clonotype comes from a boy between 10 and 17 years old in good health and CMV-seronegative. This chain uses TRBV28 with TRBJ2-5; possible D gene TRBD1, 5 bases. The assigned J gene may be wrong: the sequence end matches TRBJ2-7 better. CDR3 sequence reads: CASRIGREFSYEQYF. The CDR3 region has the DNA TGTGCCAGCAGGATAGGCAGGGAATTCTCCTACGAGCAGTACTTC.